This entry concerns a single T cell receptor beta chain. The entry originates in a study of blood T cell repertoires in COVID-19. TCRdb's table, derived via immunoSEQ multiplex PCR, lists solely in-frame clones and lacks some. The sample includes about 150,000 clones, around 89% of them seen just once. Germline-derived CDR1 and CDR2 are KGHSH and LQKENI. This CDR3 spans 13 amino acids. The junction had 2 bases not matched to a gene; V was cut back by 5 bases and J by 3 bases. The chain is built from TRBV18 and TRBJ1-1, with 8 bases fitting TRBD1. This TCR was recovered from a human donor with COVID-19, enrolled during active disease. The donor label of this sample is uncertain. Sequenced material: peripheral blood. In nucleotides, the CDR3 is TGTGCCAGCTCAACACAGGGGGACACTGAAGCTTTCTTT. It codes for CASSTQGDTEAFF.